A single T cell receptor (beta chain) is shown here with its context. V dropped 5 bases and J dropped 2 bases, with 12 bases sitting between them. Germline lookup yields CDR1 KGHDR and CDR2 SFDVKD. The CDR3 spans 14 residues. This entry comes from a study of blood T cell repertoires in COVID-19. TCRdb's table, derived via immunoSEQ multiplex PCR, lists solely in-frame clones and lacks some. Of about 120,000 clones in the sample, approximately 81% are singletons; the top ten hold 5.5%. J is TRBJ2-7 and V is TRBV24-1, with D maybe TRBD2 (6 bases). The sequence was collected from a man aged 55 to 70 with acute or convalescent COVID-19. The material sequenced was peripheral blood. CDR3 DNA sequence: TGTGCCACCAGTGGGGGACTCCTTCCCTACGAGCAGTACTTC. Translated: CATSGGLLPYEQYF.